Listed below are T cell receptor beta chains from one sample, sequenced in a study of neurological immune-mediated disorders. TCRdb re-derived calls from the 5' RACE reads in MiXCR, one entry per CDR3 protein. The sample comprises approximately 100,000 distinct CDR3 sequences, under 4.5% of which are singletons, and 2.5% to 3% rests with the top ten. Sequences were obtained from PBMCs. The receptors stem from a woman between 45 and 65 years old with multiple sclerosis. Each CDR3 is given with its conserved first and last residue. The D gene is left open where the match is weak. Rows may omit the clone size; those that give it use once, few, many or a size class.

D: NA
V: TRBV7-2
J: TRBJ1-2
size: many
DNA: TGTGCCAGCAGCCACCGCGAGTCCGGGTCCTATGGCTACACCTTC
CDR3: CASSHRESGSYGYTF

D: NA
V: TRBV12-3/TRBV12-4
J: TRBJ1-1
size: many
DNA: TGTGCCAGCAGTCTTACAGGGCGTATGACTGAAGCTTTCTTT
CDR3: CASSLTGRMTEAFF

D: NA
V: TRBV5-1
J: TRBJ2-1
size: many
DNA: TGCGCCAGCAGCGGGCCCGGGACGGGAAACAATGAGCAGTTCTTC
CDR3: CASSGPGTGNNEQFF

D: TRBD1
V: TRBV5-1
J: TRBJ2-5
size: many
DNA: TGCGCCAGCAGCTTTACAGGGGGCAGGGAGACCCAGTACTTC
CDR3: CASSFTGGRETQYF

D: TRBD2
V: TRBV12-3/TRBV12-4
J: TRBJ2-3
size: many
DNA: TGTGCCAGCAGTCCTGGACTAGCGGGCACAGATACGCAGTATTTT
CDR3: CASSPGLAGTDTQYF

D: NA
V: TRBV4-3
J: TRBJ1-2
size: many
DNA: TGCGCCAGCAGCCAAGATCCGGGACGGAACTATGGCTACACCTTC
CDR3: CASSQDPGRNYGYTF

D: NA
V: TRBV5-1
J: TRBJ2-5
size: many
DNA: TGCGCCAGCAGCTTGGCCCTGCAGGAGACCCAGTACTTC
CDR3: CASSLALQETQYF

D: NA
V: TRBV15
J: TRBJ2-7
size: many
DNA: TGTGCCACCAGCAGAGAGGGCCACGGGCAGTACTTC
CDR3: CATSREGHGQYF

D: TRBD1
V: TRBV15
J: TRBJ1-1
size: NA
DNA: TGTGCCACCAGCAGAACACGACAGGGATCCGAAGCTTTCTTT
CDR3: CATSRTRQGSEAFF

D: TRBD1
V: TRBV6-1
J: TRBJ2-5
size: many
DNA: TGTGCCAGCAGCCGTGCAACCGGGACAGGGGGCAGTAAGACCCAGTACTTC
CDR3: CASSRATGTGGSKTQYF

D: NA
V: TRBV14
J: TRBJ1-1
size: many
DNA: TGTGCCAGCAGCCAGGGCGCGAACACTGAAGCTTTCTTT
CDR3: CASSQGANTEAFF

D: TRBD2
V: TRBV5-1
J: TRBJ2-1
size: NA
DNA: TGCGCCAGCAGCTATCTGCGGGGGTCTGAGCAGTTCTTC
CDR3: CASSYLRGSEQFF

D: NA
V: TRBV20-1
J: TRBJ2-2
size: many
DNA: TGCAGTGCTAGAGTGGTCGGCCGGGGGGAGCTGTTTTTT
CDR3: CSARVVGRGELFF

D: NA
V: TRBV4-3
J: TRBJ2-7
size: many
DNA: TGCGCCAGCAGCCAAGATCACCTCTCCCAACCCACCTACGAGCAGTACTTC
CDR3: CASSQDHLSQPTYEQYF

D: NA
V: TRBV7-6
J: TRBJ2-3
size: many
DNA: TGTGCCAGCAGCTTACGCCGTTCGCAGGTCCCTAGCACAGATACGCAGTATTTT
CDR3: CASSLRRSQVPSTDTQYF

D: TRBD1
V: TRBV5-6
J: TRBJ2-7
size: many
DNA: TGTGCCAGCAGCGAACCCGGGACAGGGGGCTCTCAGCAGTACTTC
CDR3: CASSEPGTGGSQQYF

D: NA
V: TRBV3-1
J: TRBJ1-4
size: many
DNA: TGTGCCAGCAGCCGCGGGGGGGCAACTAATGAAAAACTGTTTTTT
CDR3: CASSRGGATNEKLFF

D: TRBD1
V: TRBV4-3
J: TRBJ2-7
size: many
DNA: TGCGCCAGCAGCCAAGCGCCAAATGGACAGGGAATCGGCGAGCAGTACTTC
CDR3: CASSQAPNGQGIGEQYF

D: NA
V: TRBV4-3
J: TRBJ2-1
size: many
DNA: TGCGCCAGCAGCCAAGACATGGGGGACTTGAATGAGCAGTTCTTC
CDR3: CASSQDMGDLNEQFF

D: NA
V: TRBV6-6
J: TRBJ1-5
size: many
DNA: TGTGCCAGCAGTTATTTGGAGACGGTTCAGCCCCAGCATTTT
CDR3: CASSYLETVQPQHF

D: NA
V: TRBV5-1
J: TRBJ1-1
size: many
DNA: TGCGCCAGCAGCTTGGTTGTAGGGGGGAATACTGAAGCTTTCTTT
CDR3: CASSLVVGGNTEAFF

D: NA
V: TRBV11-2
J: TRBJ2-7
size: many
DNA: TGTGCCAGCACCTCCACTTACATAACGGTAACCTACGAGCAGTACTTC
CDR3: CASTSTYITVTYEQYF

D: NA
V: TRBV18
J: TRBJ1-5
size: many
DNA: TGTGCCAGCTCACCAAGTGGCCAGGATAGAAAGCCCCAGCATTTT
CDR3: CASSPSGQDRKPQHF

D: TRBD2
V: TRBV5-1
J: TRBJ2-1
size: many
DNA: TGCGCCAGCAGACGGAGCGGGAGCTCCTACAATGAGCAGTTCTTC
CDR3: CASRRSGSSYNEQFF

D: TRBD1
V: TRBV5-1
J: TRBJ1-2
size: many
DNA: TGCGCCAGCAGTCAATCGGACAGGGGGATCTATGGCTACACCTTC
CDR3: CASSQSDRGIYGYTF

D: NA
V: TRBV5-1
J: TRBJ2-3
size: many
DNA: TGCGCCAGCAGCTTGGCCAGAGAGAACCGTAGAACAGATACGCAGTATTTT
CDR3: CASSLARENRRTDTQYF

D: NA
V: TRBV20-1
J: TRBJ2-7
size: many
DNA: TGCAGTGCTAGAGATTATATTAGGGGAGCGAGATACGAGCAGTACTTC
CDR3: CSARDYIRGARYEQYF

D: NA
V: TRBV29-1
J: TRBJ2-2
size: many
DNA: TGCAGCGTTGAAGTTGGCCTTGTGGGGGAGGAGCTGTTTTTT
CDR3: CSVEVGLVGEELFF

D: NA
V: TRBV5-1
J: TRBJ1-1
size: NA
DNA: TGCGCCAGCAGCTTGGTTAATGGGTCTTTGACTGAAGCTTTCTTT
CDR3: CASSLVNGSLTEAFF

D: TRBD1
V: TRBV4-3
J: TRBJ1-4
size: many
DNA: TGCGCCAGCAGCCAGGGACAGGGGGGGGAAAAACTGTTTTTT
CDR3: CASSQGQGGEKLFF

D: TRBD2
V: TRBV5-1
J: TRBJ2-3
size: many
DNA: TGCGCCACCTGCCCCGGGACTAGCAGAGATACGCAGTATTTT
CDR3: CATCPGTSRDTQYF

D: TRBD1
V: TRBV7-2
J: TRBJ2-3
size: many
DNA: TGTGCCAGCAGCAAGGGACAGGGGACAGATACGCAGTATTTT
CDR3: CASSKGQGTDTQYF

D: NA
V: TRBV28
J: TRBJ1-2
size: many
DNA: TGTGCCAGCAGTTCACCCGGATATTACTATGGCTACACCTTC
CDR3: CASSSPGYYYGYTF

D: TRBD2
V: TRBV20-1
J: TRBJ2-3
size: many
DNA: TGCAGTGCCACGGGGACTAGAGCCCGCGCAGATACGCAGTATTTT
CDR3: CSATGTRARADTQYF

D: NA
V: TRBV4-2
J: TRBJ1-3
size: many
DNA: TGTGCCAGCAGCCAAGATGGGAGGGTGGAAAACACCATATATTTT
CDR3: CASSQDGRVENTIYF

D: TRBD1
V: TRBV11-1
J: TRBJ1-1
size: many
DNA: TGTGCCAGCAGCCGCCGCTTCGGCAGGGGGGACACTGAAGCTTTCTTT
CDR3: CASSRRFGRGDTEAFF

D: NA
V: TRBV7-9
J: TRBJ1-1
size: many
DNA: TGTGCCAGCAGCCGACGGGTCACTGAAGCTTTCTTT
CDR3: CASSRRVTEAFF

D: NA
V: TRBV4-3
J: TRBJ2-7
size: many
DNA: TGCGCCAGCAGCCCCCAGCGCGCTCTCCTCCTCGAGCAGTACTTC
CDR3: CASSPQRALLLEQYF

D: NA
V: TRBV15
J: TRBJ1-5
size: many
DNA: TGTGCCACCAGCAGCGTGAGAAACCAGCCCCAGCATTTT
CDR3: CATSSVRNQPQHF

D: TRBD1
V: TRBV3-1
J: TRBJ2-3
size: many
DNA: TGTGCCAGCTCGGAATTGGACAGGGCAGCGTATTTT
CDR3: CASSELDRAAYF

D: TRBD1
V: TRBV14
J: TRBJ1-2
size: many
DNA: TGTGCCAGCAGCCAAGACGAGGGGGCCGGGGGAGGCTACACCTTC
CDR3: CASSQDEGAGGGYTF

D: TRBD1
V: TRBV18
J: TRBJ1-1
size: many
DNA: TGTGCCAGCAGGAGGGGGCGAGACACTGAAGCTTTCTTT
CDR3: CASRRGRDTEAFF

D: TRBD1
V: TRBV20-1
J: TRBJ1-6
size: few
DNA: TGCAGTGCTAGAGTACAAAGGGGGCGCGGGAGCTCACCCCTCCACTTT
CDR3: CSARVQRGRGSSPLHF

D: NA
V: TRBV20-1
J: TRBJ2-1
size: many
DNA: TGCAGTGCTTCACAGCAGAATGAGCAGTTCTTC
CDR3: CSASQQNEQFF

D: TRBD1
V: TRBV6-1
J: TRBJ2-7
size: many
DNA: TGTGCCAGCAGGGCCCGGACAGGCGTCTACGAGCAGTACTTC
CDR3: CASRARTGVYEQYF

D: TRBD2
V: TRBV20-1
J: TRBJ2-3
size: many
DNA: TGCAGTGCTAGCAAGCATTCTAGCGGGCCCACAGATACGCAGTATTTT
CDR3: CSASKHSSGPTDTQYF

D: TRBD1
V: TRBV13
J: TRBJ2-7
size: many
DNA: TGTGCCAGCAAGTTACAGGGGGGCAACGAGCAGTACTTC
CDR3: CASKLQGGNEQYF